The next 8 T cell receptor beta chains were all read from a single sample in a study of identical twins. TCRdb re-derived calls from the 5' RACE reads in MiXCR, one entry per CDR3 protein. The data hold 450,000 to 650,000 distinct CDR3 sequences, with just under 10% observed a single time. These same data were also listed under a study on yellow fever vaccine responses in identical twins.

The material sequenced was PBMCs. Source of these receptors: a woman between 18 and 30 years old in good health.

The CDR3 region is CATSRGGGGRNTEAFF. The CDR3 region has the DNA TGTGCCACCAGCAGAGGTGGGGGGGGTAGGAACACTGAAGCTTTCTTT. This chain uses TRBV15 with TRBJ1-1, with a weak D call TRBD1 (5 bases). This CDR3 spans 16 amino acids. Germline V lookup: CDR1 LNHNV, CDR2 YYDKDF (reference sequence). V lost 1 base to trimming and J lost 1 base, with 13 bases between them.

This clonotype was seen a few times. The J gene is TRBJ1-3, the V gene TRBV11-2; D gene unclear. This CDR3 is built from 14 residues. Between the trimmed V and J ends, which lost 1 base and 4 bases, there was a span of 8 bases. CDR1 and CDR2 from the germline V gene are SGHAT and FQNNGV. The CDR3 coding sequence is TGTGCCAGCAGCTTAGTGTCACAGGGAAACACCATATATTTT. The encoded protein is CASSLVSQGNTIYF.

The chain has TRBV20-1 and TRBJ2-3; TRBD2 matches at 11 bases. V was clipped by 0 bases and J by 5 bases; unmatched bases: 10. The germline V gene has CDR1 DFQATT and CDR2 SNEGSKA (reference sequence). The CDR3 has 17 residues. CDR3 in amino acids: CSARDPSTSGSLDTQYF. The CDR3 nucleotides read TGCAGTGCTAGAGATCCCTCCACTAGCGGGAGTTTAGATACGCAGTATTTT.

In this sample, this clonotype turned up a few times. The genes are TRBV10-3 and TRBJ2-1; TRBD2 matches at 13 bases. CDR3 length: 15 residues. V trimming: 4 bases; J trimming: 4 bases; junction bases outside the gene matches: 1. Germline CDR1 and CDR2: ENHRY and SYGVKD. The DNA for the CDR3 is TGTGCCATCAGTGTGGGACTAGCGGGGTACAATGAGCAGTTCTTC. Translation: CAISVGLAGYNEQFF.

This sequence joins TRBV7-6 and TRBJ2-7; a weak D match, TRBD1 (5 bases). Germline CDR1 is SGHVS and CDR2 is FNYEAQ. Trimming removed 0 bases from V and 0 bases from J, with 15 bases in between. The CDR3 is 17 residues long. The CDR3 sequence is CASSLAQGQVSSYEQYF. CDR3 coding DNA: TGTGCCAGCAGCTTAGCGCAGGGCCAGGTGAGCTCCTACGAGCAGTACTTC.

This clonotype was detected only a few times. This CDR3 is CAWSVRHGGYTF. DNA of the CDR3: TGTGCCTGGAGTGTACGGCACGGGGGCTACACCTTC. V and J are TRBV30 and TRBJ1-2; D is unclear. Trimming took off 0 bases at V and 8 bases at J, with 10 bases between the two ends. CDR1 GTSNPN and CDR2 SVGIG come from the germline V gene (reference sequence). The CDR3 loop spans 12 amino acids.

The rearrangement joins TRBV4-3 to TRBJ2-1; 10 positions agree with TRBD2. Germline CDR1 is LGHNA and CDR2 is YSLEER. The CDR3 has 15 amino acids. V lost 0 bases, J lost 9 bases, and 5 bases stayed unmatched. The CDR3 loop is CASSQDTSGDPEQFF. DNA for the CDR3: TGCGCCAGCAGCCAAGATACTAGCGGGGATCCTGAGCAGTTCTTC.

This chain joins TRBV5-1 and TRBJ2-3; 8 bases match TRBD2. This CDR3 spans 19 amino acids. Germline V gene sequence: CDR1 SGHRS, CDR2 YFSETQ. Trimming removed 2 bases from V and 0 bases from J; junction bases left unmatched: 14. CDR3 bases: TGCGCCAGCAGCTTCTTCGGCGGGGGGAGAAGTACTAGCACAGATACGCAGTATTTT. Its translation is CASSFFGGGRSTSTDTQYF.